This section outlines one T cell receptor (beta chain) sequence together with its context. Its antigen is not identified. TCRdb fed the PCR reads into MiXCR, producing one record per CDR3 protein. The sample has about 98,000 distinct CDR3 sequences, 30% to 45% seen once. This sample was taken from a study of molecular identifiers for immune sequencing clone quantification. Investigators produced naive CD8 libraries from 20,000 to 1,000,000 sorted cells, drawing on 10%, 30% or 50% RNA. Broader study findings: The sizes of highly expanded clones could be underestimated when identical TCR molecules share a barcode. Over 99% of CMV-specific effector molecules, but under 1% of naive ones, were in clones above 20 copies.

The CDR3 has 13 residues. The V end was cut by 1 base, the J end by 3 bases, with 7 bases between. Germline CDR1 is SEHNR and CDR2 is FQNEAQ (reference sequence). The source material was naive CD8+ T cells from blood, with Jurkat cell RNA spiked in. As for subset: FACS-sorted CD8+CD4-CCR7+CD45RA+ naive T cells. This chain uses TRBV7-9 with TRBJ2-7; D gene uncertain. This sequence originates from a human donor in good health. Some libraries in this study had Jurkat cell RNA spiked in. This CDR3 reads CASSLVQYYEQYF. CDR3 sequence (DNA): TGTGCCAGCAGCTTAGTACAATACTACGAGCAGTACTTC.